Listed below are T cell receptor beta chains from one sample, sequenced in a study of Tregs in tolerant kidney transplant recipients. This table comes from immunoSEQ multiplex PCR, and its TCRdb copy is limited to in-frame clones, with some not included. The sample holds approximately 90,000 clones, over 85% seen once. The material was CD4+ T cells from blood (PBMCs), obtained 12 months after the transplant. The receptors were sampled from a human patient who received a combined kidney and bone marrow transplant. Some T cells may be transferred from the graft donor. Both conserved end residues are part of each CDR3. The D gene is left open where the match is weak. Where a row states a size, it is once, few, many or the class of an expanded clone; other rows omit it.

cdr3_nt: TGCGCCAGCAGCTTGGAGGGGCGGAGCGTCTATGGCTACACCTTC; cdr3_aa: CASSLEGRSVYGYTF; v_call: TRBV5-1; clone_size: -; j_call: TRBJ1-2; d_call: -
cdr3_nt: TGTGCCAGCAGCCGTACGGGAGGACCTAGCTCCTACGAGCAGTACTTC; cdr3_aa: CASSRTGGPSSYEQYF; v_call: TRBV7-2; clone_size: -; j_call: TRBJ2-7; d_call: TRBD2
cdr3_nt: TGTGCCAGCAGCCGTCAACTAGCGGGGGGGGAAGATACGCAGTATTTT; cdr3_aa: CASSRQLAGGEDTQYF; v_call: TRBV4-2; clone_size: -; j_call: TRBJ2-3; d_call: TRBD2
cdr3_nt: TGCAGTGGGGACAGACAGGGGGGCTACACCTTC; cdr3_aa: CSGDRQGGYTF; v_call: TRBV20-1; clone_size: -; j_call: TRBJ1-2; d_call: TRBD1
cdr3_nt: TGTGCCACCTTGTCTGGGGCTAGCGGGAGGATAAGCTCCTACGAGCAGTACTTC; cdr3_aa: CATLSGASGRISSYEQYF; v_call: TRBV10-3; clone_size: -; j_call: TRBJ2-7; d_call: TRBD2
cdr3_nt: TGCGCCAGCAGCCAAGGGGTAATTGTGAACTTGCGGGGCTACACCTTC; cdr3_aa: CASSQGVIVNLRGYTF; v_call: TRBV4-1; clone_size: -; j_call: TRBJ1-2; d_call: -
cdr3_nt: TGCGCCAGCAGCCTAAGCGGCGGGGGCTATGGCTACACCTTC; cdr3_aa: CASSLSGGGYGYTF; v_call: TRBV4-1; clone_size: -; j_call: TRBJ1-2; d_call: -
cdr3_nt: TGTGCCAGCAGTGAGTTAGGACAGGACTACAATGAGCAGTTCTTC; cdr3_aa: CASSELGQDYNEQFF; v_call: TRBV25-1; clone_size: -; j_call: TRBJ2-1; d_call: TRBD1
cdr3_nt: TGTGCCACGGGGCGGGGGCCAGACTATGGCTACACCTTC; cdr3_aa: CATGRGPDYGYTF; v_call: TRBV10-3; clone_size: -; j_call: TRBJ1-2; d_call: -
cdr3_nt: TGTGCCAGCAGTCTGGAGCCCCCGACTTGGGGAGCGGCAAGTCTTGAAGCTTTCTTT; cdr3_aa: CASSLEPPTWGAASLEAFF; v_call: TRBV27; clone_size: -; j_call: TRBJ1-1; d_call: -
cdr3_nt: TGTGCCAGCAGCCCTATCCTTGACCAAGAGACCCAGTACTTC; cdr3_aa: CASSPILDQETQYF; v_call: TRBV5-6; clone_size: -; j_call: TRBJ2-5; d_call: -
cdr3_nt: TGTGCCAGCAGCCAAGCTCCGAGTTACAGCGGGAGGGGGGTGAGTGAGCAGTTCTTC; cdr3_aa: CASSQAPSYSGRGVSEQFF; v_call: TRBV4-2; clone_size: -; j_call: TRBJ2-1; d_call: TRBD2
cdr3_nt: TGTGCCAGCAGGCGGACAGGGGGATTGAACACTGAAGCTTTCTTT; cdr3_aa: CASRRTGGLNTEAFF; v_call: TRBV6-5; clone_size: -; j_call: TRBJ1-1; d_call: TRBD1
cdr3_nt: TGTGCCAGCAGCTCTACCCAGGGAAACACAGATACGCAGTATTTT; cdr3_aa: CASSSTQGNTDTQYF; v_call: TRBV7-3; clone_size: -; j_call: TRBJ2-3; d_call: -
cdr3_nt: TGCGCCAGCAGCCAAGACCCGCTAGATGGCTACACCTTC; cdr3_aa: CASSQDPLDGYTF; v_call: TRBV4-3; clone_size: -; j_call: TRBJ1-2; d_call: -
cdr3_nt: TGTGCCAGTAGTGCAGGGTTTAGCAATCAGCCCCAGCATTTT; cdr3_aa: CASSAGFSNQPQHF; v_call: TRBV19; clone_size: -; j_call: TRBJ1-5; d_call: -
cdr3_nt: TGTGCCAGCAGCTTAGGGACAGCGAACACCGGGGAGCTGTTTTTT; cdr3_aa: CASSLGTANTGELFF; v_call: TRBV7-9; clone_size: -; j_call: TRBJ2-2; d_call: -
cdr3_nt: TGTGCCAGCACCCCTTTGAGCGGGAGCCCCGGGGAGCTGTTTTTT; cdr3_aa: CASTPLSGSPGELFF; v_call: TRBV7-8; clone_size: -; j_call: TRBJ2-2; d_call: TRBD2
cdr3_nt: TGTGCCAGCAGCACCCGGACTAGCGGTAGCACAGATACGCAGTATTTT; cdr3_aa: CASSTRTSGSTDTQYF; v_call: TRBV11-2; clone_size: -; j_call: TRBJ2-3; d_call: TRBD2
cdr3_nt: TGTGCCAGCAGCCCCTCGTATAGCTCCTACAATGAGCAGTTCTTC; cdr3_aa: CASSPSYSSYNEQFF; v_call: TRBV7-3; clone_size: -; j_call: TRBJ2-1; d_call: -
cdr3_nt: TGTGCCAGCACCTCCGGGGGGCTTAGCAATCAGCCCCAGCATTTT; cdr3_aa: CASTSGGLSNQPQHF; v_call: TRBV7-8; clone_size: -; j_call: TRBJ1-5; d_call: -
cdr3_nt: TGTGCCAGCAGCTCGCCGTTGCATGCTCAGGGGTACTATGGCTACACCTTC; cdr3_aa: CASSSPLHAQGYYGYTF; v_call: TRBV7-9; clone_size: -; j_call: TRBJ1-2; d_call: -
cdr3_nt: TGTGCCAGCAGCTATCAGACTAGGTCAGATACGCAGTATTTT; cdr3_aa: CASSYQTRSDTQYF; v_call: TRBV7-3; clone_size: -; j_call: TRBJ2-3; d_call: -
cdr3_nt: TGTGCCAGCAGGACCGGGACAGGGATAATTTACGAGCAGTACTTC; cdr3_aa: CASRTGTGIIYEQYF; v_call: TRBV28; clone_size: -; j_call: TRBJ2-7; d_call: TRBD1
cdr3_nt: TGTGCCACCCACAGGGTCACCATATATTTT; cdr3_aa: CATHRVTIYF; v_call: TRBV7-9; clone_size: few; j_call: TRBJ1-3; d_call: -
cdr3_nt: TGTGCCAGCAGTTTCTTATTGGCCCTGCGGGGGACCGGGGAGCTGTTTTTT; cdr3_aa: CASSFLLALRGTGELFF; v_call: TRBV28; clone_size: -; j_call: TRBJ2-2; d_call: TRBD2
cdr3_nt: TGTGCCAGCAGCTCGGGACTAGCCCGGGGGGCGAACACCGGGGAGCTGTTTTTT; cdr3_aa: CASSSGLARGANTGELFF; v_call: TRBV9; clone_size: -; j_call: TRBJ2-2; d_call: TRBD2
cdr3_nt: TGTGCCAGCAGCTTTGAACTAGCGGAGCAAGAGACCCAGTACTTC; cdr3_aa: CASSFELAEQETQYF; v_call: TRBV12-1; clone_size: -; j_call: TRBJ2-5; d_call: -
cdr3_nt: TGTGCCAGCAGCTTAAATCTCCTAGCGGGGTACAATGAGCAGTTCTTC; cdr3_aa: CASSLNLLAGYNEQFF; v_call: TRBV7-2; clone_size: once; j_call: TRBJ2-1; d_call: TRBD2
cdr3_nt: TGTGCCAGCAGTAGACTAGCGGGAGTCTCCTACTCCTACAATGAGCAGTTCTTC; cdr3_aa: CASSRLAGVSYSYNEQFF; v_call: TRBV27; clone_size: -; j_call: TRBJ2-1; d_call: TRBD2
cdr3_nt: TGTGCCAGGGCCATGGGGCTACTCTCTGGGGCCAACGTCCTGACTTTC; cdr3_aa: CARAMGLLSGANVLTF; v_call: TRBV5-3; clone_size: -; j_call: TRBJ2-6; d_call: -
cdr3_nt: TGTGCCAGCAGCCTCACTAGCGGGAGCCACGAGCAGTACTTC; cdr3_aa: CASSLTSGSHEQYF; v_call: TRBV7-2; clone_size: -; j_call: TRBJ2-7; d_call: TRBD2
cdr3_nt: TGTGCCAGCAGTTTATTGGGGCCCCTCTCTGGAAACACCATATATTTT; cdr3_aa: CASSLLGPLSGNTIYF; v_call: TRBV28; clone_size: -; j_call: TRBJ1-3; d_call: -
cdr3_nt: TGTGCCAGCAGCTTAGACAGGGTTGAGACCCAGTACTTC; cdr3_aa: CASSLDRVETQYF; v_call: TRBV7-9; clone_size: -; j_call: TRBJ2-5; d_call: -
cdr3_nt: TGTGCCAGCAGCTTAGCGGGGGGTGCCTACGAGCAGTACTTC; cdr3_aa: CASSLAGGAYEQYF; v_call: TRBV7-9; clone_size: -; j_call: TRBJ2-7; d_call: -
cdr3_nt: TGTGCCAGCAGCCTCGACAGGCCCTACGAGCAGTACTTC; cdr3_aa: CASSLDRPYEQYF; v_call: TRBV7-8; clone_size: -; j_call: TRBJ2-7; d_call: -
cdr3_nt: TGTGCCAGCAGCCCCGGACAGGGGGCGATTTGGGCCTACGAGCAGTACTTC; cdr3_aa: CASSPGQGAIWAYEQYF; v_call: TRBV4-2; clone_size: -; j_call: TRBJ2-7; d_call: TRBD1
cdr3_nt: TGTGCCAGCAGCCGACAGGGCCCCGAACTGTTTTTT; cdr3_aa: CASSRQGPELFF; v_call: TRBV7-9; clone_size: once; j_call: TRBJ1-4; d_call: TRBD1
cdr3_nt: TGTGCCAGCAGCTCCCCCGGGGAGACTAATGAAAAACTGTTTTTT; cdr3_aa: CASSSPGETNEKLFF; v_call: TRBV5-4; clone_size: -; j_call: TRBJ1-4; d_call: -
cdr3_nt: TGTGCCAGCAGACCGGGTCTGGGACAGGGGGTATATGGCTACACCTTC; cdr3_aa: CASRPGLGQGVYGYTF; v_call: TRBV7-8; clone_size: -; j_call: TRBJ1-2; d_call: TRBD1
cdr3_nt: TGTGCCAGCAGATTTACCGGCCGGGACAAACTATTGAACACCGGGGAGCTGTTTTTT; cdr3_aa: CASRFTGRDKLLNTGELFF; v_call: TRBV6-9; clone_size: -; j_call: TRBJ2-2; d_call: -
cdr3_nt: TGTGCCAGCATCAAGGGCAGGGGGTGGGAGACCCAGTACTTC; cdr3_aa: CASIKGRGWETQYF; v_call: TRBV7-2; clone_size: -; j_call: TRBJ2-5; d_call: TRBD1
cdr3_nt: TGTGCCACCAGCAGAGGGGGGGAGCGGGGCAAGACCCTCCACTTT; cdr3_aa: CATSRGGERGKTLHF; v_call: TRBV15; clone_size: -; j_call: TRBJ1-6; d_call: -
cdr3_nt: TGTGCCAGCAGCGCTACCGGGACTAGCTACACAGATACGCAGTATTTT; cdr3_aa: CASSATGTSYTDTQYF; v_call: TRBV5-4; clone_size: -; j_call: TRBJ2-3; d_call: TRBD2
cdr3_nt: TGTGCCAGTTCCCGGGACAGGAAAGAGACCCAGTACTTC; cdr3_aa: CASSRDRKETQYF; v_call: TRBV19; clone_size: -; j_call: TRBJ2-5; d_call: TRBD1
cdr3_nt: TGTGCCAGCAGCAAACATCGTGGCTACACCTTC; cdr3_aa: CASSKHRGYTF; v_call: TRBV7-9; clone_size: -; j_call: TRBJ1-2; d_call: -
cdr3_nt: TGTGCCAGCAGCTTAGCGGCGGGAGCCCACATGGGAGAGACCCAGTACTTC; cdr3_aa: CASSLAAGAHMGETQYF; v_call: TRBV7-8; clone_size: -; j_call: TRBJ2-5; d_call: TRBD2
cdr3_nt: TGTGCCAGCAGCGTAGTCGAACTAGCGGGAGTGGAGCAGTTCTTC; cdr3_aa: CASSVVELAGVEQFF; v_call: TRBV9; clone_size: -; j_call: TRBJ2-1; d_call: TRBD2
cdr3_nt: TGTGCCAGCAGCTTGGGACTAGAAAACTACGAGCAGTACTTC; cdr3_aa: CASSLGLENYEQYF; v_call: TRBV7-9; clone_size: -; j_call: TRBJ2-7; d_call: TRBD2
cdr3_nt: TGTGCCAGCAGCTTAACCAGGGTTTCTAACAATGAGCAGTTCTTC; cdr3_aa: CASSLTRVSNNEQFF; v_call: TRBV7-2; clone_size: -; j_call: TRBJ2-1; d_call: -
cdr3_nt: TGTGCCAGCAGTGAATCCAAAAAGAGCTCTGGGGCCAACGTCCTGACTTTC; cdr3_aa: CASSESKKSSGANVLTF; v_call: TRBV25-1; clone_size: -; j_call: TRBJ2-6; d_call: -
cdr3_nt: TGTGCCTGGAGTTTTGACAGGGCCCCCTACGAGCAGTACTTC; cdr3_aa: CAWSFDRAPYEQYF; v_call: TRBV30; clone_size: once; j_call: TRBJ2-7; d_call: TRBD1
cdr3_nt: TGTGCCGGGGGCCGCAATCAGCCCCAGCATTTT; cdr3_aa: CAGGRNQPQHF; v_call: TRBV28; clone_size: -; j_call: TRBJ1-5; d_call: -
cdr3_nt: TGTGCCAGCTCGCCGGGACTAGCGGGTTACAATGAGCAGTTCTTC; cdr3_aa: CASSPGLAGYNEQFF; v_call: TRBV18; clone_size: -; j_call: TRBJ2-1; d_call: TRBD2
cdr3_nt: TGTGCCAGCAGCTTGGAGGGTGCGCAGTATTTT; cdr3_aa: CASSLEGAQYF; v_call: TRBV7-3; clone_size: -; j_call: TRBJ2-3; d_call: -